The text below deals with one T cell receptor beta chain. Sequencing ends 3 residues short of the CDR3 end; the germline J gene provides the rest. V dropped 2 bases and J dropped 7 bases, with 14 bases sitting between them. The CDR3 covers 14 residues. Germline CDR1 reads LNHDA; CDR2 reads SQIVND (reference sequence). Assay: immunoSEQ multiplex PCR; the TCRdb copy retains only in-frame clones and omits some. The table lists tens of thousands of clones. This sample was taken from a study of Tregs in tolerant kidney transplant recipients. V gene TRBV19 combines with J gene TRBJ1-2, with unresolved D. Sequencing used CD4+ T cells from blood, obtained before the transplant. The TCR sequence derives from a human donor who received a combined kidney and bone marrow transplant. CDR3 bases read: TGTGCCAGTAGTATAACGAGGACTTCTGGTGGC. Amino acid sequence: CASSITRTSGG. The full CDR3 reads CASSITRTSGGYTF.